Given below is one T cell receptor (beta chain) in context. Its antigen remains unidentified. This entry comes from a study of cytomegalovirus exposure and HLA in healthy donors. Study at large: Earlier results showed some 120 million unique TCR beta sequences derived from roughly 200 million T cells. Broader study findings: V segments that were indistinguishable, TRBV6-2 and TRBV6-3 among them, were omitted from analysis. In a later analysis, at a false discovery rate of 0.05, roughly 16,000 TCR beta sequences matched HLA alleles. Analysis was carried out at a later point, and it linked a missense DCLRE1C variant to TCR beta V- and J-gene trimming.

In the PCR, 60 Vbeta and 13 Jbeta primers were used. Data came from immunoSEQ multiplex PCR; TCRdb stores just in-frame clones and leaves some out. The sample carries 150,000 to 200,000 clones, about 71% recorded once. CDR1 is SQVTM, CDR2 ANQGSEA, per germline. The CDR3 is 13 residues long. V lost 5 bases and J lost 2; bases outside the gene matches: 6. The chain recombines TRBV29-1 with TRBJ2-7; TRBD1 matches 7 bases. Material for sequencing was PBMCs. The TCR was taken from a woman aged 25 to 39 in good health and CMV-seronegative. For the CDR3, the DNA is TGCAGCGTTCTAGACAGGGCGACCTACGAGCAGTACTTC. It specifies CSVLDRATYEQYF.